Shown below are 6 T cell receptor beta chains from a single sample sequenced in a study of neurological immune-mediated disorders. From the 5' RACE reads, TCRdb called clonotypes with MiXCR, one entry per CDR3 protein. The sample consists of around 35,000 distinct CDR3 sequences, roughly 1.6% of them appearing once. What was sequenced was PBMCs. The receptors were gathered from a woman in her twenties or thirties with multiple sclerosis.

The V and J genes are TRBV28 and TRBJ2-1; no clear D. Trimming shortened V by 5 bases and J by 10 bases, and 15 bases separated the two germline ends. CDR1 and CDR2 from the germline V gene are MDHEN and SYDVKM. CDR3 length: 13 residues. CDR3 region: CASSRMRFGEQFF. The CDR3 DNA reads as TGTGCCAGCAGTAGAATGCGTTTCGGGGAGCAGTTCTTC.

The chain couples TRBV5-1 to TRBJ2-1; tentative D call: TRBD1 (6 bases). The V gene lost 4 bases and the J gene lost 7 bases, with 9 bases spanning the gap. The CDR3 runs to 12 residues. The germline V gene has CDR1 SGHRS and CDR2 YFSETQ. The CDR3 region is CASSHGTNEQFF. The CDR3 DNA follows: TGCGCCAGCAGCCATGGGACAAATGAGCAGTTCTTC.

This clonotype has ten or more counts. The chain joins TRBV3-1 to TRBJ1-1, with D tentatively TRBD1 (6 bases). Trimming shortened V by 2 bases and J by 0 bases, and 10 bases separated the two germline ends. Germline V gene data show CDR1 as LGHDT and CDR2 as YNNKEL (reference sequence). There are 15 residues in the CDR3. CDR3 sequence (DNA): TGTGCCAGCAGCCAATCGGGGGCCATGAACACTGAAGCTTTCTTT. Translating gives CASSQSGAMNTEAFF.

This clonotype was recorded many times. The CDR3 DNA sequence: TGTGCCAGCAGCCAAGGGGACAGGGGGCGATTCGATGAGCAGTTCTTC. Encoded protein: CASSQGDRGRFDEQFF. This chain joins TRBV14 and TRBJ2-1; 12 bases line up with TRBD1. In germline, CDR1 is SGHDN, CDR2 FVKESK. CDR3 length: 16 residues. V gave up 1 base and J gave up 8 bases; unmatched junction bases: 6.

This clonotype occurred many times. CDR3 protein: CATSRDSYGYTF. The DNA of the CDR3 is TGTGCCACCAGCAGAGACAGCTATGGCTACACCTTC. The V call is TRBV15, the J call TRBJ1-2; D gene ambiguous. The germline CDR1 and CDR2 sequences are LNHNV and YYDKDF (reference sequence). The ends were cut back, 0 bases at V and 4 bases at J, with 3 bases in the middle. The CDR3 runs 12 residues.

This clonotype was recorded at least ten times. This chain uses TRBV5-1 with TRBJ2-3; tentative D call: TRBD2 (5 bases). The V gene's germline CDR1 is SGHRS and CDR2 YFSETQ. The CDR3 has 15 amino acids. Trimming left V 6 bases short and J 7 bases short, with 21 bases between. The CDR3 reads CASTPDYRSTNTQYF. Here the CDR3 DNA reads TGCGCCAGCACCCCCGACTACCGGAGCACGAATACGCAGTATTTT.